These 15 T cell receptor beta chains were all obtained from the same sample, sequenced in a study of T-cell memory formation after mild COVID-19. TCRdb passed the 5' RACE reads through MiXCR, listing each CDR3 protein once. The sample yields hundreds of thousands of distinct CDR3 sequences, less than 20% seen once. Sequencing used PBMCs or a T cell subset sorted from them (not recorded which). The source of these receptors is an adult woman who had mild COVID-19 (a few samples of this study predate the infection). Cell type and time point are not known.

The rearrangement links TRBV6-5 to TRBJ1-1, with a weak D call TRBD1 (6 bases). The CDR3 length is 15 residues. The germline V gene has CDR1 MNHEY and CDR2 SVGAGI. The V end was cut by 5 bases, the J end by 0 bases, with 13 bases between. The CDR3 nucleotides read TGTGCCAGCAGTAGGGGGGCCTCGTTGAACACTGAAGCTTTCTTT. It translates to CASSRGASLNTEAFF.

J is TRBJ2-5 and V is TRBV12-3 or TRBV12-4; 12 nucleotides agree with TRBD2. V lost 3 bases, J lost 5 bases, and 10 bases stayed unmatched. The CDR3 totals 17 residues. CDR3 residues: CASSLNQGLAGGETQYF. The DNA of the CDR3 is TGTGCCAGCAGTTTGAACCAGGGGCTAGCGGGGGGGGAGACCCAGTACTTC.

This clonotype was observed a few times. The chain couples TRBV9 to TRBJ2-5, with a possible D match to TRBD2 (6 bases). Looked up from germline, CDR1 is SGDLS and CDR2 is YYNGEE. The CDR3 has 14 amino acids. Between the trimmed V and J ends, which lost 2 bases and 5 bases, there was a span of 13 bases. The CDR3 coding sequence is TGTGCCAGCAGCGTGGGGAGGCTGGGTGAGACCCAGTACTTC. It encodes CASSVGRLGETQYF. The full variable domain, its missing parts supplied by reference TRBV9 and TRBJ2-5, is DSGVTQTPKHLITATGQRVTLRCSPRSGDLSVYWYQQSLDQGLQFLIQYYNGEERAKGNILERFSAQQFPDLHSELNLSSLELGDSALYFCASSVGRLGETQYFGPGTRLLVL.

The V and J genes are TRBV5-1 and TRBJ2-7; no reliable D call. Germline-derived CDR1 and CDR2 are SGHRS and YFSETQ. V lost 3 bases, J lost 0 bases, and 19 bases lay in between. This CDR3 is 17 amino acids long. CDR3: CASSSNAGRSSSYEQYF. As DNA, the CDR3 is TGCGCCAGCAGCTCAAATGCAGGCCGCTCAAGCTCCTACGAGCAGTACTTC. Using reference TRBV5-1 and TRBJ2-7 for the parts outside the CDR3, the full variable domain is KAGVTQTPRYLIKTRGQQVTLSCSPISGHRSVSWYQQTPGQGLQFLFEYFSETQRNKGNFPGRFSGRQFSNSRSEMNVSTLELGDSALYLCASSSNAGRSSSYEQYFGPGTRLTVT.

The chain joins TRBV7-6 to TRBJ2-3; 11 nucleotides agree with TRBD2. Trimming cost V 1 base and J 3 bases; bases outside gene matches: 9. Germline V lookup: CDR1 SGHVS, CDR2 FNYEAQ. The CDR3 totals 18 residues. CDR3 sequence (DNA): TGTGCCAGCAGCTTAGAGGTGGTAGCGGGGGGGCAAACAGATACGCAGTATTTT. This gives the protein CASSLEVVAGGQTDTQYF.

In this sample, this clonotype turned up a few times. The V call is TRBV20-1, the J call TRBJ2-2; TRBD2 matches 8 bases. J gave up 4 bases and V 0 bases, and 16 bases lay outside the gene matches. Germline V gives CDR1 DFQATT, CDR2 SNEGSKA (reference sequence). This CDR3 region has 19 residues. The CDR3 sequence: CSARDAGFSGKAVTGELFF. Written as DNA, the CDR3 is TGCAGTGCTAGAGATGCAGGGTTTAGCGGGAAGGCGGTCACCGGGGAGCTGTTTTTT.

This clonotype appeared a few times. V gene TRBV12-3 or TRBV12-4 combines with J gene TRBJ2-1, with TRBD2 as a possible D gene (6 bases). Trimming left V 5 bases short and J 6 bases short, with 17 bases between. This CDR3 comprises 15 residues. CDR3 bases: TGTGCCAGCAGTAAAGCGGGCCGCCCGGTCAATGAGCAGTTCTTC. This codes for CASSKAGRPVNEQFF.

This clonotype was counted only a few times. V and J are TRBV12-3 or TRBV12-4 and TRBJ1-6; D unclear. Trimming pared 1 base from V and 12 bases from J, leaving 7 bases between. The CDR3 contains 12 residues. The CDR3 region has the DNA TGTGCCAGCAGTTTAGGCATGGGACCCCTCCACTTT. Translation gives CASSLGMGPLHF.

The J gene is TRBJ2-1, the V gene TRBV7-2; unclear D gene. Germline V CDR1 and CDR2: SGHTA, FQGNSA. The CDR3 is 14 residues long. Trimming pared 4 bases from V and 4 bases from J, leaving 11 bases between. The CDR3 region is CASSSPVRYNEQFF. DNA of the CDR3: TGTGCCAGCAGCTCCCCGGTGCGGTACAATGAGCAGTTCTTC.

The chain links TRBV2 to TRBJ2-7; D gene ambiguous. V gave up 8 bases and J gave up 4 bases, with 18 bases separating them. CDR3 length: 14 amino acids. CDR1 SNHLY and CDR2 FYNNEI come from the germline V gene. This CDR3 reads CASYERSYSYEQYF. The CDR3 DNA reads TGTGCCAGCTACGAGAGGTCTTATTCTTACGAGCAGTACTTC.

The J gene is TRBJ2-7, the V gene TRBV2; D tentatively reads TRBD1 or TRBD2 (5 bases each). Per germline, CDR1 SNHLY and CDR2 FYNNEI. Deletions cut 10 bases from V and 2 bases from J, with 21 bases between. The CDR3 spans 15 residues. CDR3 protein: CATKAAGTFTYEQYF. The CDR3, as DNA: TGTGCCACCAAAGCCGCCGGGACGTTTACCTACGAGCAGTACTTC.

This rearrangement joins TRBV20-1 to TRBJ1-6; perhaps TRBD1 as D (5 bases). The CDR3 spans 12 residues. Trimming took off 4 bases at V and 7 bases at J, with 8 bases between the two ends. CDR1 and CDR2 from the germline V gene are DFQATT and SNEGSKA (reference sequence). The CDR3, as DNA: TGCAGTGCTATTCAGGGAAATTCACCCCTCCACTTT. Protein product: CSAIQGNSPLHF.

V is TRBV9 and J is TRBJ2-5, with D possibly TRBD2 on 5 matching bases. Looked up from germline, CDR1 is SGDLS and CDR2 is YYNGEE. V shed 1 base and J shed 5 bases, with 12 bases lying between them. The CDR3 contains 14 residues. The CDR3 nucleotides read TGTGCCAGCAGCGTAACCCCGTGGGAGGAGACCCAGTACTTC. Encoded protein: CASSVTPWEETQYF. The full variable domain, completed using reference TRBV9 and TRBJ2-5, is DSGVTQTPKHLITATGQRVTLRCSPRSGDLSVYWYQQSLDQGLQFLIQYYNGEERAKGNILERFSAQQFPDLHSELNLSSLELGDSALYFCASSVTPWEETQYFGPGTRLLVL.

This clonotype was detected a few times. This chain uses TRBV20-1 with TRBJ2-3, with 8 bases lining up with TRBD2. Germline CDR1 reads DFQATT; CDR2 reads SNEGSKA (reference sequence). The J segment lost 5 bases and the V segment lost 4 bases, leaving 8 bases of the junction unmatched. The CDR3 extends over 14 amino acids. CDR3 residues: CSATGSSGVDTQYF. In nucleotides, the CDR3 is TGCAGTGCTACGGGCAGTAGCGGGGTAGATACGCAGTATTTT.

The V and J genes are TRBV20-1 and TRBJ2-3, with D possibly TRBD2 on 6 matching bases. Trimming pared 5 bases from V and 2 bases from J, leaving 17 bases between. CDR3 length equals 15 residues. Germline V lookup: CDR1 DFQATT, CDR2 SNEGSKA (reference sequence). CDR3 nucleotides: TGCAGTGCTGCCCGATCGGCGGGGAACACAGATACGCAGTATTTT. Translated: CSAARSAGNTDTQYF.